The source of this T cell receptor (beta chain) is a study of OX40 agonist ivuxolimab in advanced cancers. Study findings and constraints: Both blood CD4+ and CD8+ T cells showed clonal growth by week 6 at 0.1 to 3.0 mg/kg.

Trimming removed 6 bases from V and 6 bases from J; junction bases left unmatched: 12. This CDR3 has 16 residues. The germline gives CDR1 MRHNA, CDR2 SNTAGT. Turning to this clone: Its antigen is still unknown.

The method was immunoSEQ multiplex PCR; TCRdb's version includes in-frame clones alone and lacks a portion of them. The data hold some 9,000 clones, with about 88% observed a single time. Blood got drawn at baseline, again on cycle 4 day 1, and then on cycle 7 day 1. The chain has TRBV6-4 and TRBJ2-3; 10 bases match TRBD2. Sequenced material: CD4+ or CD8+ T cells sorted from blood, taken in a trial of the OX40 agonist ivuxolimab. The TCR was taken from an adult with an advanced solid tumor such as melanoma, head and neck, liver or kidney cancer. CDR3 sequence (DNA): TGTGCCAGCAGCCCGGGTAGCGGGGGGCCCCTCGATACGCAGTATTTT. This encodes CASSPGSGGPLDTQYF.